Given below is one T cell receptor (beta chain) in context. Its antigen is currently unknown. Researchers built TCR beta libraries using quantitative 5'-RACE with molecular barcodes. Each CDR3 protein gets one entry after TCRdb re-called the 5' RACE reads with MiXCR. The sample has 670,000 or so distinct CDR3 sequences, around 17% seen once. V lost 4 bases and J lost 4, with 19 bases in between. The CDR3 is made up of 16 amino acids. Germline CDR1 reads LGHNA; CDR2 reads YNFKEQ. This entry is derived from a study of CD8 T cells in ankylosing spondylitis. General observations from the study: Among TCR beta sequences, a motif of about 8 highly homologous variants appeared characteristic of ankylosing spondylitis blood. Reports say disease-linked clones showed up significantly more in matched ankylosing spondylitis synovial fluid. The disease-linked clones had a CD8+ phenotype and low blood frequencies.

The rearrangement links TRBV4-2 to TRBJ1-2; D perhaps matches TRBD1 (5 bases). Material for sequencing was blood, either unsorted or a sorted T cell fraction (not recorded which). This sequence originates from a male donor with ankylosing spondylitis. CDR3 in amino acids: CASSPKGQGSAYGYTF. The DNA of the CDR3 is TGTGCCAGCAGCCCTAAGGGGCAGGGTAGTGCCTATGGCTACACCTTC.